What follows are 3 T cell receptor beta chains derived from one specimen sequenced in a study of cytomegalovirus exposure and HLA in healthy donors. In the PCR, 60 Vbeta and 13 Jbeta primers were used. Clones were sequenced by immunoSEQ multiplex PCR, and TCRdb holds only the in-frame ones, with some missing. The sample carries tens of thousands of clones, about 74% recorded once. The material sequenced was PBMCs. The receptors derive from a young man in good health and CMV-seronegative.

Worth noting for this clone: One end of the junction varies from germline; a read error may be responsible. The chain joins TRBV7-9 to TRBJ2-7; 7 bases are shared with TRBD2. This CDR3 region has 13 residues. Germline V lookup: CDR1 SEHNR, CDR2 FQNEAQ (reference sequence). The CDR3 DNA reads TGTTCCAGCAGCTTATCGGGGGGCTACGAGCAGTACTTC. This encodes CSSSLSGGYEQYF.

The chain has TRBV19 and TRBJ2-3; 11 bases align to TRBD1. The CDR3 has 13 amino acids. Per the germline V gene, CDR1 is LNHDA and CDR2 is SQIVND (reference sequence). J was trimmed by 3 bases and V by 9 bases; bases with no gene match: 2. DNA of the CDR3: TGTGCCAGCGGACAGGGGGCAACAGATACGCAGTATTTT. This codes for CASGQGATDTQYF.

This CDR3 is CASSLDRAFSEKLFF. In DNA, the CDR3 is TGCGCCAGCAGCTTGGACAGGGCGTTTAGTGAAAAACTGTTTTTT. The chain links TRBV5-1 to TRBJ1-4; maybe TRBD1 (6 bases). The CDR3 consists of 15 residues. V lost 0 bases and J lost 7, with 13 bases in between. Germline V gene lookup returns CDR1 SGHRS and CDR2 YFSETQ.